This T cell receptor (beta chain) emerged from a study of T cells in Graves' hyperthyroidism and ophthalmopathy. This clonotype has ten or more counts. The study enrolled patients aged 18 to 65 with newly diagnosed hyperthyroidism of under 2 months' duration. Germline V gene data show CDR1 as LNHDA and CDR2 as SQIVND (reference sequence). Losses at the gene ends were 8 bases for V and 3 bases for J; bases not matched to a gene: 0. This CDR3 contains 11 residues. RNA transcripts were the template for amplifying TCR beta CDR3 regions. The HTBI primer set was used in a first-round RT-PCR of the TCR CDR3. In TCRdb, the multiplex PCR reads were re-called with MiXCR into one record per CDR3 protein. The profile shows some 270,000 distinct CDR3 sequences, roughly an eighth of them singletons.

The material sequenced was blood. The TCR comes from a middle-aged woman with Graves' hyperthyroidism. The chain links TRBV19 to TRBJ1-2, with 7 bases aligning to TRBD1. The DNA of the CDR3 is TGTGCCAGTGGACAGGACTATGGCTACACCTTC. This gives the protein CASGQDYGYTF.